This T cell receptor beta chain originates from a study of CD8+ T cells in alopecia areata. On the study more broadly: Patients received oral tofacitinib, 5 to 10 mg twice daily, for moderate-to-severe alopecia areata. Broader study findings: It was lesional scalp, especially alopecia totalis/universalis, that showed higher clonality than normal scalp. Researchers reported that TCR sharing among patients proved less clear than in mice, possibly HLA-linked.

As part of sample collection, lesional scalp punch biopsies and peripheral blood were taken from alopecia areata patients. In regard to this clone: What it binds is unknown.

Extracted RNA was reverse transcribed into cDNA, the sequencing template. Clones were sequenced by immunoSEQ multiplex PCR, and TCRdb holds only the in-frame ones, with some missing. The sample has under 20,000 clones, about 70% seen once. This CDR3 is 13 amino acids long. Trimming left V 5 bases short and J 10 bases short, with 12 bases between. Germline loops: CDR1 SEHNR, CDR2 FQNEAQ (reference sequence). The material was skin, obtained at week 0. The sequence was collected from a human donor with alopecia areata. The V call is TRBV7-9, the J call TRBJ1-6; the D is unclear. Here the CDR3 reads CASSPGVESPLHF. CDR3 in DNA: TGTGCCAGCAGCCCCGGGGTGGAATCACCCCTCCACTTT.